This TCR beta chain comes out of a study of blood T cell repertoires in COVID-19. Study background: Sites in the United States, Italy and Spain provided acute and convalescent COVID-19 samples. In each case, the material was cDNA or gDNA derived from T cells, B-cell-depleted T cells, or PBMCs.

Seattle patients were enrolled while actively infected and followed longitudinally. The length of the CDR3 is 18 residues. Germline V gene sequence: CDR1 DFQATT, CDR2 SNEGSKA (reference sequence). J gave up 0 bases and V 3 bases, and 10 bases lay outside the gene matches. Methods used by the authors: Reference gene primer amplification gave estimated nucleated cell counts. Clones were sequenced by immunoSEQ multiplex PCR, and TCRdb holds only the in-frame ones, with some missing. That table furnishes V, J and clone size, whereas the DNA furnished D and trimming. The sample lists around 300,000 clones; just under 90% were seen once.

The clonotype was recovered from a woman in her forties or fifties with COVID-19, enrolled during active disease. V is TRBV20-1 and J is TRBJ2-2, with 10 bases matching TRBD2. Sequencing used peripheral blood. The DNA for the CDR3 is TGCAGTGCTAGTCTAGCGGGAGACTACCTAGCGAACACCGGGGAGCTGTTTTTT. Protein: CSASLAGDYLANTGELFF.